The next 21 T cell receptor beta chains were all read from a single sample in a study of naive and memory T cell subsets. RNA was extracted from under 3 ml of whole blood of healthy adults. For blood and skin samples, reverse transcription used TCR alpha and beta constant primers. In TCRdb, the 5' RACE reads were re-called with MiXCR into one record per CDR3 protein. Of tens of thousands of distinct CDR3 sequences detected, 3.5% to 5% appear once; the ten largest clones hold over 7.5%. All receptors derive from a male donor in good health.

The chain uses TRBV5-5 and TRBJ1-1; D remains unclear. The CDR3 is 11 residues long. Germline lookup yields CDR1 SGHKS and CDR2 YYEKEE (reference sequence). Between the trimmed V and J ends, which lost 1 base and 4 bases, there was a span of 2 bases. The CDR3 spells CASSLTTEAFF. CDR3 bases: TGTGCCAGCAGCTTGACCACTGAAGCTTTCTTT.

This clonotype appeared many times. The chain combines TRBV3-1 with TRBJ2-7; 7 nucleotides match TRBD2. V lost 1 base, J lost 3 bases, and 6 bases stayed unmatched. The CDR3 is made up of 15 amino acids. From germline, CDR1 is LGHDT and CDR2 YNNKEL (reference sequence). CDR3 bases: TGTGCCAGCAGCCAAGTTGGGACGGGGGGCTACGAGCAGTACTTC. It translates to CASSQVGTGGYEQYF.

Many counts were recorded for this clonotype. The chain links TRBV7-9 to TRBJ2-1; D gene uncertain. The CDR3 runs to 12 residues. In germline, CDR1 is SEHNR, CDR2 FQNEAQ (reference sequence). Trimming took 10 bases from V and 7 from J, leaving 14 bases between them. For the CDR3, the DNA is TGTGCCACAAGGGAACAAACAAATGAGCAGTTCTTC. Translation: CATREQTNEQFF.

The sample holds many counts of this clonotype. The rearrangement joins TRBV10-1 to TRBJ2-3; D gene ambiguous. The CDR3 is 14 residues long. Trimming removed 0 bases at V and 1 base at J, with 5 bases between. Germline CDR1 WNHNN, CDR2 SYGVQD (reference sequence). The CDR3 coding sequence is TGCGCCAGCAGTGAGTCGACTGGCACAGATACGCAGTATTTT. Its translation: CASSESTGTDTQYF.

This clonotype was seen many times. This chain links TRBV5-4 with TRBJ2-7; the match to TRBD1 covers 7 bases. The CDR3 consists of 15 residues. Germline CDR1 reads SGHNT; CDR2 reads YYREEE (reference sequence). V trimming: 5 bases; J trimming: 0 bases; junction bases outside the gene matches: 8. CDR3 bases: TGTGCCAGCAGTCACCTGACAGGGAGCTCCTACGAGCAGTACTTC. As protein: CASSHLTGSSYEQYF.

This clonotype has a count of ten or more. Germline and junction disagree at one end, which may indicate a read error. CDR3 in DNA: TGTGCCAGCAGCCAATGCAGCCCCTTC. Its translation is CASSQCSPF. The chain employs TRBV14 and TRBJ1-2; D is undetermined. Germline V gene lookup returns CDR1 SGHDN and CDR2 FVKESK. The CDR3 length is 9 residues. Supplemented by reference TRBV14 and TRBJ1-2, the full variable domain reads EAGVTQFPSHSVIEKGQTVTLRCDPISGHDNLYWYRRVMGKEIKFLLHFVKESKQDESGMPNNRFLAERTGGTYSTLKVQPAELEDSGVYFCASSQCSPFGSGTRLTVV.

This clonotype was counted a few times. V usage is TRBV5-5 and J usage is TRBJ2-2; D is uncertain. CDR3 length: 12 amino acids. Germline CDR1 is SGHKS and CDR2 is YYEKEE (reference sequence). V was clipped by 4 bases and J by 7 bases, with 8 bases between them. Written as DNA, the CDR3 is TGTGCCAGCAGCCGAGTCGGCGGGGAGCTGTTTTTT. Protein: CASSRVGGELFF.

Ten or more counts support this clonotype. This sequence joins TRBV12-3 or TRBV12-4 and TRBJ2-2; TRBD2 matches at 10 bases. The CDR3 spans 15 residues. The trim removed 6 bases at V and 4 bases at J, leaving 5 bases unmatched. CDR3 residues: CASRKRGGGTGELFF. The CDR3 DNA reads as TGTGCCAGCAGAAAGCGGGGGGGCGGCACCGGGGAGCTGTTTTTT.

This clonotype has ten or more counts. The chain recombines TRBV6-5 with TRBJ2-7, with 9 bases lining up with TRBD1. Trimming removed 0 bases from V and 3 bases from J; junction bases left unmatched: 6. The germline gives CDR1 MNHEY, CDR2 SVGAGI. The CDR3 has 16 residues. The CDR3 sequence is CASSYSGTGMFYEQYF. The CDR3 nucleotides are TGTGCCAGCAGTTACTCCGGGACAGGGATGTTCTACGAGCAGTACTTC.

This clonotype has at least ten counts. The chain recombines TRBV20-1 with TRBJ2-2; D ambiguous. CDR1 and CDR2 (germline): DFQATT, SNEGSKA (reference sequence). The CDR3 consists of 13 residues. As DNA, the CDR3 is TGCAGCGTATTAGTGAGGCAAACCGGGGAGCTGTTTTTT. Its protein is CSVLVRQTGELFF.

This clonotype occurred many times. The CDR3 reads CASSQATDRGETQYF. The CDR3 DNA reads TGTGCCAGCAGCCAAGCGACGGACAGGGGGGAGACCCAGTACTTC. V gene TRBV14 combines with J gene TRBJ2-5, with TRBD1 matching over 10 bases. V was pared by 1 base and J by 5 bases, with 4 bases of the junction left unmatched. Per the germline V gene, CDR1 is SGHDN and CDR2 is FVKESK. This CDR3 comprises 15 residues.

Many counts were recorded for this clonotype. The J gene is TRBJ2-7, the V gene TRBV7-9; D may correspond to TRBD1 or TRBD2 (6 bases each). This CDR3 region has 13 residues. The germline CDR1 and CDR2 sequences are SEHNR and FQNEAQ (reference sequence). The V and J ends lost 4 bases and 7 bases respectively, with 14 bases between them. CDR3: CASSYSGAGEQYF. The CDR3 coding sequence is TGTGCCAGCAGCTATTCAGGGGCGGGGGAGCAGTACTTC.

At least ten counts were recorded for this clonotype. J is TRBJ1-2 and V is TRBV7-2, with no clear D. The CDR3 has 12 amino acids. Per germline, CDR1 SGHTA and CDR2 FQGNSA. Trimming took off 2 bases at V and 1 base at J, with 2 bases between the two ends. Here the CDR3 DNA reads TGTGCCAGCAGCTTAAATAACTATGGCTACACCTTC. Translated, it gives CASSLNNYGYTF.

This clonotype was seen repeatedly, ten times or more. The chain employs TRBV24-1 and TRBJ2-1, with TRBD2 as a possible D gene (6 bases). The CDR3 sequence is 14 residues long. Germline assignment: CDR1 KGHDR and CDR2 SFDVKD. The ends were cut back, 7 bases at V and 8 bases at J, with 17 bases in the middle. CDR3: CATSPSGRNDEQFF. The CDR3 DNA reads TGTGCCACCAGCCCCTCCGGGAGAAACGATGAGCAGTTCTTC.

Within the sample, this clonotype is medium-sized. J is TRBJ2-7 and V is TRBV20-1; TRBD2 is a possible D gene (5 bases). Trimming pared 5 bases from V and 5 bases from J, leaving 16 bases between. Germline V gene sequence: CDR1 DFQATT, CDR2 SNEGSKA (reference sequence). The CDR3 spans 13 residues. The CDR3 is CSAPLFASNEQYF. The CDR3 DNA reads as TGCAGTGCTCCGCTGTTCGCTAGCAACGAGCAGTACTTC.

This clonotype was found many times. This rearrangement joins TRBV3-1 to TRBJ1-1; possible D gene TRBD1, 5 bases. The CDR3 totals 14 residues. The germline V gene has CDR1 LGHDT and CDR2 YNNKEL (reference sequence). V gave up 3 bases and J gave up 1 base, with 9 bases separating them. CDR3 in DNA: TGTGCCAGCAGCCAGGGACGGAAGAACACTGAAGCTTTCTTT. The encoded protein is CASSQGRKNTEAFF.

This clonotype was observed at least ten times. The rearrangement uses TRBV15 and TRBJ2-7; 7 positions agree with TRBD2. Germline V gene sequence: CDR1 LNHNV, CDR2 YYDKDF (reference sequence). With 6 bases clipped from V and 3 bases from J, the junction kept 8 bases outside the gene matches. The length of the CDR3 is 14 residues. The CDR3 DNA sequence: TGTGCCACCAGGGGATTCGGGAGGAGCTACGAGCAGTACTTC. Translating it yields CATRGFGRSYEQYF.

This clonotype appeared many times. The V and J genes are TRBV12-3 or TRBV12-4 and TRBJ2-5, with D maybe TRBD1 (7 bases). The CDR3 has 15 residues. V lost 7 bases and J lost 0, with 15 bases in between. CDR3 DNA: TGTGCCAGCAAACGGGGGACAGCGAACCAAGAGACCCAGTACTTC. It encodes CASKRGTANQETQYF.

This clonotype was observed at least ten times. V usage is TRBV6-2 or TRBV6-3 and J usage is TRBJ1-6; D possibly corresponds to TRBD1 (5 bases). The CDR3 totals 15 residues. Trimming shortened V by 6 bases and J by 7 bases, and 16 bases separated the two germline ends. Germline values: CDR1 MNHEY, CDR2 SVGEGT. The CDR3, as DNA: TGTGCCAGCAGCCGACGTGGGCCAGGGAATTCACCCCTCCACTTT. The encoded protein is CASSRRGPGNSPLHF.

This rearrangement joins TRBV29-1 to TRBJ2-7; TRBD2 matches at 7 bases. The CDR3 is 12 residues long. Germline lookup yields CDR1 SQVTM and CDR2 ANQGSEA. Trimming took 3 bases from V and 1 from J; bases not matched to a gene: 0. The CDR3 DNA sequence: TGCAGCGTTGACGGGGGGTCCTACGAGCAGTACTTC. Protein: CSVDGGSYEQYF.

This clonotype was seen a handful of times. This chain connects TRBV19 to TRBJ2-1; no firm D call. Trimming removed 10 bases at V and 5 bases at J, with 9 bases between. The CDR3 is made up of 11 amino acids. Germline V lookup: CDR1 LNHDA, CDR2 SQIVND (reference sequence). CDR3 nucleotides: TGTGCCACGACCAGAAACAATGAGCAGTTCTTC. It yields the protein CATTRNNEQFF. The full variable domain, rest sourced from reference TRBV19 and TRBJ2-1, is DGGITQSPKYLFRKEGQNVTLSCEQNLNHDAMYWYRQDPGQGLRLIYYSQIVNDFQKGDIAEGYSVSREKKESFPLTVTSAQKNPTAFYLCATTRNNEQFFGPGTRLTVL.